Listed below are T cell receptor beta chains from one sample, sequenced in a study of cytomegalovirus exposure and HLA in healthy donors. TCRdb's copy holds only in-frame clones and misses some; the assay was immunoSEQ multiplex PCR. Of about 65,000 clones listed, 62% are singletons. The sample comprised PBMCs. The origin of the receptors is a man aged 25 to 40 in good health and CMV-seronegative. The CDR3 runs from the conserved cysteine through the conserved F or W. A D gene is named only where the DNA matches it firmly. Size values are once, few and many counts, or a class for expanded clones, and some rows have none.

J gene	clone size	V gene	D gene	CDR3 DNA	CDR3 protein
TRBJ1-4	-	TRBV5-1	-	TGCGCCAGCAGCCACGGACGGGGTCATGAAAAACTGTTTTTT	CASSHGRGHEKLFF
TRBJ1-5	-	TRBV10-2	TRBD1	TGCGCCAGCAGTGTAGGGGGACAGACTAGCAATCAGCCCCAGCATTTT	CASSVGGQTSNQPQHF
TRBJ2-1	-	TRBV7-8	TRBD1	TGTGCCAGCAGCTTAGGGTCCGGGACAGGGGTCTACAATGAGCAGTTCTTC	CASSLGSGTGVYNEQFF
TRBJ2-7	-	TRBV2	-	TGTGCCAGCAGTGAAATTCCCACAGGTTACTCCTACGAGCAGTACTTC	CASSEIPTGYSYEQYF
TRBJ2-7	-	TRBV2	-	TGTGCCAGCAGTCTCTCGACACCGCCCTACGAGCAGTACTTC	CASSLSTPPYEQYF
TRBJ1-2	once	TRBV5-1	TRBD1	TGCGCCAGCAGCTTGGCGGCAGGGGGAGACGGCTACACCTTC	CASSLAAGGDGYTF
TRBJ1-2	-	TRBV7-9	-	TGTGCCAGCAGCCTCAAAGAGCACGGCTACACCTTC	CASSLKEHGYTF
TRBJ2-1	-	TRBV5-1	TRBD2	TGCGCCAGCAGCCCGACTAGCGGGGTAGGGGACAATGAGCAGTTCTTC	CASSPTSGVGDNEQFF
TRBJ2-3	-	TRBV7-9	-	TGTGCCAGCAGCGGAGGGACTCACAGCACAGATACGCAGTATTTT	CASSGGTHSTDTQYF
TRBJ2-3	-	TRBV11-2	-	TGTGCCAGCAGCTTAGATCGGTCTAGCGTGGATACGCAGTATTTT	CASSLDRSSVDTQYF
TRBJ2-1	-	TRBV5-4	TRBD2	TGTGCCAGCAGCTTGGGGACGGGGGGGCGGAATGAGCAGTTCTTC	CASSLGTGGRNEQFF
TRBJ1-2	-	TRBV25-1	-	TGTGCCAGCAGTGAAGGAGGACCGGGCCTCTATGGCTACACCTTC	CASSEGGPGLYGYTF
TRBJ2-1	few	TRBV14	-	TGTGCCAGCAGCCAGCGGGGACTTTACAATGAGCAGTTCTTC	CASSQRGLYNEQFF
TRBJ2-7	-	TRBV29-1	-	TGCAGCGTTGTAGATGAGGGTTACGAGCAGTACTTC	CSVVDEGYEQYF
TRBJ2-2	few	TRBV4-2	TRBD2	TGTGCCAGCAGCCAAACTAGCGGGGGGAGCACCGGGGAGCTGTTTTTT	CASSQTSGGSTGELFF
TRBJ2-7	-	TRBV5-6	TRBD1	TGTGCCAGCGCCGATGGCGGGACAGGATTTGGGCAGTACTTC	CASADGGTGFGQYF
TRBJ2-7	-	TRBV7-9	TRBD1	TGTGCCAGCAGTTTGGTGGCAGGGACAGGCGAGCAGTACTTC	CASSLVAGTGEQYF
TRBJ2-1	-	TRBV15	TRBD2	TGTGCCACCAGCAGGGAACCTAGCGGGGGGCCGAACAATGAGCAGTTCTTC	CATSREPSGGPNNEQFF